This TCR beta chain was obtained from a study of blood T cell repertoires in COVID-19. Study summary: Collection of acute and convalescent COVID-19 samples took place in the United States, Italy and Spain. The cDNA or gDNA used as material had been derived from T cells, B-cell-depleted T cells, or PBMCs.

Authors' analysis steps: It was from reference gene primer amplification that nucleated cell counts were estimated. Sequenced by immunoSEQ multiplex PCR; TCRdb stores in-frame clones only, minus some. The DNA was the basis for D and trimming; V, J and clone size are from that table. The table lists around 40,000 clones, about 88% of them singletons. Germline values: CDR1 SGDLS, CDR2 YYNGEE. The CDR3 is made up of 14 amino acids. V lost 0 bases to trimming and J lost 6 bases; unmatched junction nucleotides: 3. The sequence was collected from a human donor in a cohort sampled during active COVID-19. This chain uses TRBV9 with TRBJ2-3; 8 bases align to TRBD2. Sequenced: peripheral blood. Here the CDR3 reads CASSVGLAGDTQYF. CDR3 in DNA: TGTGCCAGCAGCGTAGGGTTAGCGGGGGATACGCAGTATTTT.